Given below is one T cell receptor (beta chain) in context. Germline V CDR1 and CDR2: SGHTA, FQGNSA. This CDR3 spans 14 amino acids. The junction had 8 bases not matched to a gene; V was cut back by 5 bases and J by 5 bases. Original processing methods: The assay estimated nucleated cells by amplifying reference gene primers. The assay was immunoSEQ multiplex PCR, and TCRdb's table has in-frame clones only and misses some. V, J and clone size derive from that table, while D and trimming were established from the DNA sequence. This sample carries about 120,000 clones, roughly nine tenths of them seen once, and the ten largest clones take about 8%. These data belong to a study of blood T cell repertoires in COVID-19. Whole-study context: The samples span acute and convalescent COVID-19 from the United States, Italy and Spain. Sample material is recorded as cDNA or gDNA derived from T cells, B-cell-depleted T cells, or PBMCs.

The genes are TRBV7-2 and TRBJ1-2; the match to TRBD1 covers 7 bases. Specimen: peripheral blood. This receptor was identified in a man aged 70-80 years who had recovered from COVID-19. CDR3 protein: CASSPLQGRYGYTF. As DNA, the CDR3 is TGTGCCAGCAGCCCGTTACAGGGGAGGTATGGCTACACCTTC.